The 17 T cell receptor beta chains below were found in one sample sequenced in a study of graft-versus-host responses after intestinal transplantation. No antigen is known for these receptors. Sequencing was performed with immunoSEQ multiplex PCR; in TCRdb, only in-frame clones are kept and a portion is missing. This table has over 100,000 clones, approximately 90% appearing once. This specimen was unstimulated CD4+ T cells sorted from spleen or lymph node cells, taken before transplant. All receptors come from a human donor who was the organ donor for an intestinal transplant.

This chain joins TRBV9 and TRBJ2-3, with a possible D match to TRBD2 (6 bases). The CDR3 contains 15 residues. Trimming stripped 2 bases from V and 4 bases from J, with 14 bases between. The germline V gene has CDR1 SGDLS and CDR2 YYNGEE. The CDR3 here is CASSVGSSSADTQYF. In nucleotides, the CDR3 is TGTGCCAGCAGCGTCGGGAGTTCTAGCGCAGATACGCAGTATTTT. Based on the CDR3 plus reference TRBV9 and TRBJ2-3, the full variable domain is DSGVTQTPKHLITATGQRVTLRCSPRSGDLSVYWYQQSLDQGLQFLIQYYNGEERAKGNILERFSAQQFPDLHSELNLSSLELGDSALYFCASSVGSSSADTQYFGPGTRLTVL.

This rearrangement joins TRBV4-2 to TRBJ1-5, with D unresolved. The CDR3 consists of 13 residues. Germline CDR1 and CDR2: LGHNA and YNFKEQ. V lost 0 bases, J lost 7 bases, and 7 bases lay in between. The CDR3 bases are TGTGCCAGCAGCCAAGATGAGAGGCAGCCCCAGCATTTT. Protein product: CASSQDERQPQHF.

The CDR3 is CASSPLTVNTEAFF. For the CDR3, the DNA is TGTGCCAGCTCACCCCTGACTGTGAACACTGAAGCTTTCTTT. V usage is TRBV18 and J usage is TRBJ1-1, with D uncertain. From germline, CDR1 is KGHSH and CDR2 LQKENI. This CDR3 comprises 14 residues. V shed 3 bases and J shed 0 bases, with 8 bases lying between them.

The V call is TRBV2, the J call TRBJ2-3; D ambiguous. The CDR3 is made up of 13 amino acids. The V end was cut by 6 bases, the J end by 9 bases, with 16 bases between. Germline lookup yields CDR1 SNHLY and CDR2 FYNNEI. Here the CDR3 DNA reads TGTGCCAGCAGCGCGCTTGTCCCACACACGCAGTATTTT. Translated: CASSALVPHTQYF.

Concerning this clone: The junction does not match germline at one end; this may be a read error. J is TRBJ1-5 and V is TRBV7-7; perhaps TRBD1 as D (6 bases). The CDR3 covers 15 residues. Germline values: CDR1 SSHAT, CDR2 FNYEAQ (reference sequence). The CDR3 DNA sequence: TGTGCTAGCAGACCCATGACAGGCTTCAGGCAGCCCCAGCATTTT. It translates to CASRPMTGFRQPQHF.

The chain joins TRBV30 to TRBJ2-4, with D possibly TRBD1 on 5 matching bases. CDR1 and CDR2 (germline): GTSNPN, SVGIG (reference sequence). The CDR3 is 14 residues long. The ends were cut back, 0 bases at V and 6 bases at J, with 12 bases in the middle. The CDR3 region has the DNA TGTGCCTGGAGTGTAGACCCCCAGGGAAACATTCAGTACTTC. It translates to CAWSVDPQGNIQYF.

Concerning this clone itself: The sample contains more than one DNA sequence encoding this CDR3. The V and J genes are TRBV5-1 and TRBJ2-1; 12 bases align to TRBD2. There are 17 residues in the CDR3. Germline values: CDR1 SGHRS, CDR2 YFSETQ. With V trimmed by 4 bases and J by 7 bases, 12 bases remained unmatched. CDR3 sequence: CASSPASGRATVNEQFF. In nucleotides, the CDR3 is TGCGCCAGCAGCCCTGCTAGCGGGAGGGCCACCGTGAATGAGCAGTTCTTC. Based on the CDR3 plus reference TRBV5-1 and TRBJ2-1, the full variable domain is KAGVTQTPRYLIKTRGQQVTLSCSPISGHRSVSWYQQTPGQGLQFLFEYFSETQRNKGNFPGRFSGRQFSNSRSEMNVSTLELGDSALYLCASSPASGRATVNEQFFGPGTRLTVL.

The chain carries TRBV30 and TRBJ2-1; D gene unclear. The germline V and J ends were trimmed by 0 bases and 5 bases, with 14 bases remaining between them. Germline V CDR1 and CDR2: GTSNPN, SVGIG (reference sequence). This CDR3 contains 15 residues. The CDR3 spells CAWSVRLWGDNEQFF. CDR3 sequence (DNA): TGTGCCTGGAGTGTACGGCTGTGGGGTGACAATGAGCAGTTCTTC.

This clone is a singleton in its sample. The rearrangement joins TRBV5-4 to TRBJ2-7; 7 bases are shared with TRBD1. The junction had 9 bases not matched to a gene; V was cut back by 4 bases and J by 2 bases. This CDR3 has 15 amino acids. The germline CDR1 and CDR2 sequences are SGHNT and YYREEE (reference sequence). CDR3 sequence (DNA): TGTGCCAGCAGCAAAGAACCGGGACAGACCTACGAGCAGTACTTC. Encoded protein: CASSKEPGQTYEQYF.

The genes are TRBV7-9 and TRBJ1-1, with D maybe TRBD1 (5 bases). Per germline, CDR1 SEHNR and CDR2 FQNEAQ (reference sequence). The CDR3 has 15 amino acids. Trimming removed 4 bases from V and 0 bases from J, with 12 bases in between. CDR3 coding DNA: TGTGCCAGCAGCTCCGGGACTCGGGTGAACACTGAAGCTTTCTTT. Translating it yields CASSSGTRVNTEAFF.

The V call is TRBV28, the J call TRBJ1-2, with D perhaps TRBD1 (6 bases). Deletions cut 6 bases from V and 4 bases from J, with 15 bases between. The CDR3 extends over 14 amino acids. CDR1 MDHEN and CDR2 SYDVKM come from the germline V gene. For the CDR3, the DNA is TGTGCCAGCAGCCAACCAGGGGCCACCTATGGCTACACCTTC. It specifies CASSQPGATYGYTF.

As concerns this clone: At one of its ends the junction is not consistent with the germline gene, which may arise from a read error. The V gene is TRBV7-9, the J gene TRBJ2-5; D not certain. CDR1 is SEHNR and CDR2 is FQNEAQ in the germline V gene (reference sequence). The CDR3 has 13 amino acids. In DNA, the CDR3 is TGCGCCAGCAGCAAAAATCATTTGGAGACCCAGTACTTC. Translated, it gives CASSKNHLETQYF.

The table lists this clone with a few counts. The CDR3 sequence is CASSDLGGRRDYGYTF. The CDR3 nucleotides are TGTGCCAGCAGTGACTTGGGGGGGAGGCGCGACTATGGCTACACCTTC. The chain joins TRBV6-4 to TRBJ1-2, with D perhaps TRBD1 (5 bases). Germline CDR1 and CDR2: MRHNA and SNTAGT. This CDR3 spans 16 amino acids. Between the trimmed V and J ends, which lost 1 base and 3 bases, there was a span of 15 bases.

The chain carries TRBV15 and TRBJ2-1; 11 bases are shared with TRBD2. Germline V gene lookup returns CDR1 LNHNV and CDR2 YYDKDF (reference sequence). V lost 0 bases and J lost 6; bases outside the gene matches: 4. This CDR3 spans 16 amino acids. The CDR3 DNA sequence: TGTGCCACCAGCAGAGAAACTAGCGGGAGACTCAATGAGCAGTTCTTC. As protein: CATSRETSGRLNEQFF.

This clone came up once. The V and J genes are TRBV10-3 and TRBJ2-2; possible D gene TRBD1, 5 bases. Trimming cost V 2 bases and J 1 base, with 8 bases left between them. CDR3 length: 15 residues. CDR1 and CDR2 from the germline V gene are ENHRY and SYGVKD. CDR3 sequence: CAISERQQNTGELFF. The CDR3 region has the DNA TGTGCCATCAGTGAGAGACAGCAGAACACCGGGGAGCTGTTTTTT.

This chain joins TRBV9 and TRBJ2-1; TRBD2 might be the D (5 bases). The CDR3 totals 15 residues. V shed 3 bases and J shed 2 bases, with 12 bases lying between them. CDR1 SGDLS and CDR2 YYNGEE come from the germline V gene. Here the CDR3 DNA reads TGTGCCAGCAGCGCCTCGGGAACCCCCTACAATGAGCAGTTCTTC. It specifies CASSASGTPYNEQFF. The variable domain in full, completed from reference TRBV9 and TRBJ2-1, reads DSGVTQTPKHLITATGQRVTLRCSPRSGDLSVYWYQQSLDQGLQFLIQYYNGEERAKGNILERFSAQQFPDLHSELNLSSLELGDSALYFCASSASGTPYNEQFFGPGTRLTVL.

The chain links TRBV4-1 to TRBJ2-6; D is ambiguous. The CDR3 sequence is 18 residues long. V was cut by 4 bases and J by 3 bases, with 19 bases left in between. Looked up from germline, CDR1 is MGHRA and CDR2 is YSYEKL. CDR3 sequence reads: CASSLSTGQSFGANVLTF. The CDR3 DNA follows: TGCGCCAGCAGCCTGAGTACGGGTCAGTCTTTTGGGGCCAACGTCCTGACTTTC.